A single sample is the source of the 6 T cell receptor beta chains below, sequenced in a study of cytomegalovirus exposure and HLA in healthy donors. PCR was performed using 60 Vbeta and 13 Jbeta primers. This table comes from immunoSEQ multiplex PCR, and its TCRdb copy is limited to in-frame clones, with some not included. The table includes about 190,000 clones, roughly 83% detected once. Sequencing input: PBMCs. The receptor set was obtained from a boy between 5 and 17 years old in good health and CMV-seronegative.

This CDR3 reads CASSVGLAGAGDTQYF. CDR3 bases: TGTGCCAGCAGCGTGGGACTAGCGGGAGCGGGAGATACGCAGTATTTT. This chain uses TRBV9 with TRBJ2-3; 14 bases map to TRBD2. V lost 2 bases and J lost 5; bases outside the gene matches: 4. CDR1 is SGDLS and CDR2 is YYNGEE in the germline V gene. The CDR3 sequence is 16 residues long.

The CDR3: CARELDPDRGLWDTEAFF. The CDR3 DNA reads TGCGCCAGAGAACTAGACCCCGACAGGGGGCTATGGGACACTGAAGCTTTCTTT. V is TRBV23-1 and J is TRBJ1-1; 10 positions agree with TRBD1. TRBV23-1 is an ORF, with its function uncertain. J was trimmed by 3 bases and V by 9 bases; bases with no gene match: 19. The CDR3 spans 18 residues.

This sequence joins TRBV2 and TRBJ2-1; D ambiguous. CDR3 length equals 11 residues. Germline values: CDR1 SNHLY, CDR2 FYNNEI. V lost 4 bases to trimming and J lost 13 bases, with 11 bases between them. CDR3 protein: CASSGLQSQFF. CDR3 DNA sequence: TGTGCCAGCAGTGGTCTGCAAAGCCAGTTCTTC.

The CDR3 loop is CASSPRDRIAYEQYF. In DNA, the CDR3 is TGTGCCAGCAGCCCCCGGGACAGGATAGCCTACGAGCAGTACTTC. The chain has TRBV5-4 and TRBJ2-7; 8 bases align to TRBD1. This CDR3 has 15 amino acids. Trimming took 4 bases from V and 2 from J; bases not matched to a gene: 8. Germline assignment: CDR1 SGHNT and CDR2 YYREEE (reference sequence).

The chain has TRBV5-6 and TRBJ2-7; 13 bases fit TRBD2. The CDR3 runs 16 residues. In germline, CDR1 is SGHDT, CDR2 YYEEEE. Trimming took 0 bases from V and 2 from J; bases not matched to a gene: 2. This chain's CDR3 is CASSLAGTSGAYEQYF. For the CDR3, the DNA is TGTGCCAGCAGCTTGGCCGGGACTAGCGGGGCCTACGAGCAGTACTTC.

The V call is TRBV25-1, the J call TRBJ1-6; D not certain. The CDR3 totals 13 residues. The V end was cut by 4 bases, the J end by 9 bases, with 10 bases between. Per germline, CDR1 MGHDK and CDR2 SYGVNS. The DNA of the CDR3 is TGTGCCAGCAGTGGAGAGAGGGTTTCACCCCTCCACTTT. Translation gives CASSGERVSPLHF.